This T cell receptor beta chain was documented in a study of cytomegalovirus exposure and HLA in healthy donors. Libraries were prepared by immunoSEQ multiplex PCR; TCRdb keeps only in-frame clonotypes and omits some of them. The sample holds 95,000 to 150,000 clones, roughly 89% seen once. Trimming stripped 6 bases from V and 5 bases from J, with 10 bases between. The CDR3 runs to 13 residues. Germline CDR1 is MNHNY and CDR2 is SVGAGI (reference sequence). The receptor comes from a woman aged 18-35 years in good health and CMV-seronegative. The chain links TRBV6-6 to TRBJ2-2; D is undetermined. Material for sequencing was PBMCs. The CDR3 DNA is TGTGCCAGCAGGAGGCACGGGACCGGGGAGCTGTTTTTT. As protein: CASRRHGTGELFF.